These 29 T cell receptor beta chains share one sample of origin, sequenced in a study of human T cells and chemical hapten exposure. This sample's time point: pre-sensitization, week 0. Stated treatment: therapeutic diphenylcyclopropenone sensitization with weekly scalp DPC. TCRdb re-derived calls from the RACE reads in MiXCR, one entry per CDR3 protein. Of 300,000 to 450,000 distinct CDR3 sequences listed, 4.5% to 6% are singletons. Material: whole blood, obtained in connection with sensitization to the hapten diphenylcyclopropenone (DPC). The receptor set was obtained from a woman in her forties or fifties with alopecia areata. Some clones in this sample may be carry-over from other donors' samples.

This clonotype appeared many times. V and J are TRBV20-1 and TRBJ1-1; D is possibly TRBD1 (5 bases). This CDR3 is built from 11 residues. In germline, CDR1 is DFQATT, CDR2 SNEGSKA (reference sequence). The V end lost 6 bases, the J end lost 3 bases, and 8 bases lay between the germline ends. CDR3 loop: CSAREDTEAFF. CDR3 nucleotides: TGCAGTGCCAGGGAGGACACTGAAGCTTTCTTT.

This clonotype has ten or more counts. The CDR3 nucleotides read TGTGCCAGCAGTTTCGGCAGGAATCAGCCCCAGCATTTT. It specifies CASSFGRNQPQHF. V and J are TRBV12-3 or TRBV12-4 and TRBJ1-5; no definite D call. V was trimmed by 3 bases and J by 4 bases, leaving 7 bases between them. CDR3 length: 13 residues.

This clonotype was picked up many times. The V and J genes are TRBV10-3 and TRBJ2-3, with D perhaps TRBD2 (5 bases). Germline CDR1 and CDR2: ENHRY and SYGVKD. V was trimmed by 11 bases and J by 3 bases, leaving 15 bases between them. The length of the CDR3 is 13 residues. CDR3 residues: CAAHEGSTDTQYF. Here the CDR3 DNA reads TGTGCCGCCCACGAGGGATCGACAGATACGCAGTATTTT.

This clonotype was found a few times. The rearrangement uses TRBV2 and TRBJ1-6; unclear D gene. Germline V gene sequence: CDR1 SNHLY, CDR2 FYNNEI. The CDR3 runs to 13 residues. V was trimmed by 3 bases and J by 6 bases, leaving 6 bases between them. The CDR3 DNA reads TGTGCCAGCAGTGATCTTCTTAATTCACCCCTCCACTTT. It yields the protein CASSDLLNSPLHF.

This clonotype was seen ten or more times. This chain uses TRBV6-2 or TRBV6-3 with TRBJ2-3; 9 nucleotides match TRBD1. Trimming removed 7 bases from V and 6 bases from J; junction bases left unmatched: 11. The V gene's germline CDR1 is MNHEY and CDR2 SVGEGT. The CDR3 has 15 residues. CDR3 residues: CASTIPGQGMDTQYF. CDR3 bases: TGTGCCAGCACCATACCGGGACAGGGAATGGATACGCAGTATTTT.

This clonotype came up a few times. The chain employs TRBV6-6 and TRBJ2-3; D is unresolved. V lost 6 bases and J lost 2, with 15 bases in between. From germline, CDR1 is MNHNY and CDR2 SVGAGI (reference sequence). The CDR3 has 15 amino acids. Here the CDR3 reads CASSQSQRTTDTQYF. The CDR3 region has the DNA TGTGCCAGCAGCCAAAGCCAGAGGACCACAGATACGCAGTATTTT.

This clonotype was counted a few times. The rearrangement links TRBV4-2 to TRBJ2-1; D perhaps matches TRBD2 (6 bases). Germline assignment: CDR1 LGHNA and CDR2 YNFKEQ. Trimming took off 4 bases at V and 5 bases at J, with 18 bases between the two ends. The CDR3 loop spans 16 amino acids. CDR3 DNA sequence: TGTGCCAGCAGCCTGTCCGGGACTTCGGTAGACAATGAGCAGTTCTTC. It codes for CASSLSGTSVDNEQFF.

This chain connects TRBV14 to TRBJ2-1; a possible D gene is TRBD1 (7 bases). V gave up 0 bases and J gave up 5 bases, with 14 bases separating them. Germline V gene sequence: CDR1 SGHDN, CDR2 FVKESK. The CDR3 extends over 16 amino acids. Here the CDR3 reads CASSQDSGRGDNEQFF. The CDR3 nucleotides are TGTGCCAGCAGCCAAGATAGTGGCAGGGGGGACAATGAGCAGTTCTTC.

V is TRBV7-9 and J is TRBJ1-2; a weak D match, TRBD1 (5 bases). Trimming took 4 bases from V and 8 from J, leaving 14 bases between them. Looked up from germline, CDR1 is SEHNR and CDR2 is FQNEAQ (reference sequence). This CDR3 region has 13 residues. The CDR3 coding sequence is TGTGCCAGCAGCTCACCGGGGCGCGAAGGCTACACCTTC. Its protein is CASSSPGREGYTF.

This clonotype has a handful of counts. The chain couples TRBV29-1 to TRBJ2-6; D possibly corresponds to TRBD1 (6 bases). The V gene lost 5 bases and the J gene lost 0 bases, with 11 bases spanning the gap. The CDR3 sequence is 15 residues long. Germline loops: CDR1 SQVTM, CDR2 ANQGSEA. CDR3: CSVWGQYSGANVLTF. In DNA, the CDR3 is TGCAGCGTTTGGGGGCAGTACTCTGGGGCCAACGTCCTGACTTTC.

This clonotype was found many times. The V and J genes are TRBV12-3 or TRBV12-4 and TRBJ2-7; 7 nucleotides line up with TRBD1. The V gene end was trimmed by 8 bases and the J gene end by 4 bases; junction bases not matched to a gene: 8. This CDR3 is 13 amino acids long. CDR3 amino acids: CASGPGQFYEQYF. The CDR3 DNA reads TGTGCCAGCGGACCGGGACAGTTTTACGAGCAGTACTTC.

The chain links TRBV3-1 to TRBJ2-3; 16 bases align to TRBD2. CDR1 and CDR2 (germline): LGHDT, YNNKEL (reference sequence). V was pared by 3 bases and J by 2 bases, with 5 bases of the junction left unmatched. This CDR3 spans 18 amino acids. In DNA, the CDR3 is TGTGCCAGCAGCCAGGGACTAGCGGGGGGGCCGGTCACAGATACGCAGTATTTT. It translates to CASSQGLAGGPVTDTQYF.

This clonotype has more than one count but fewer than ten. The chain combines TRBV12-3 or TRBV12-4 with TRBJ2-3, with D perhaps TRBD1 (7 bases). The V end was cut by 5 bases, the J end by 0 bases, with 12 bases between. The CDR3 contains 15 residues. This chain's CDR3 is CASSGGTVSTDTQYF. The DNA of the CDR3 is TGTGCCAGCAGTGGGGGGACAGTTAGCACAGATACGCAGTATTTT.

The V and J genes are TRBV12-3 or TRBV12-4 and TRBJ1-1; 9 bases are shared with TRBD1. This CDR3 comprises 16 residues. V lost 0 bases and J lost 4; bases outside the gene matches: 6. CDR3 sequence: CASSLATGGVGTEAFF. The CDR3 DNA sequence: TGTGCCAGCAGTTTAGCTACAGGGGGCGTTGGCACTGAAGCTTTCTTT.

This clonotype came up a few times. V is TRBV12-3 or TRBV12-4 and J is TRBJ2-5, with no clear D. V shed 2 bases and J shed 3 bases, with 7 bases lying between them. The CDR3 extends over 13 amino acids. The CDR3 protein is CASSLRLKETQYF. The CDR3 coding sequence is TGTGCCAGCAGTTTAAGGCTAAAAGAGACCCAGTACTTC.

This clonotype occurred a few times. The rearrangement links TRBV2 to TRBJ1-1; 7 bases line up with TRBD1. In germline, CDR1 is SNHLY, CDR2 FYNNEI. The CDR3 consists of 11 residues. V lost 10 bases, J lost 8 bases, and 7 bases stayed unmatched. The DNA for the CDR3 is TGTGCCAACTCCGGGGACAGCGAAGCTTTCTTT. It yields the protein CANSGDSEAFF.

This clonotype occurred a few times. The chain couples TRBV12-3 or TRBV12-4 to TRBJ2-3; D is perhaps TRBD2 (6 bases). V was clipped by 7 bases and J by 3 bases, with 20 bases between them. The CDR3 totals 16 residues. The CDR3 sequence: CASTPRAGGWTDTQYF. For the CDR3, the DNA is TGTGCCAGCACCCCCCGCGCCGGGGGATGGACAGATACGCAGTATTTT.

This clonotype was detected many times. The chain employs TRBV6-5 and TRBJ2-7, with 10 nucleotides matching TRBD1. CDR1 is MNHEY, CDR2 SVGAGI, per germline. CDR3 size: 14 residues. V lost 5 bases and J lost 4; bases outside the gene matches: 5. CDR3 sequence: CASSAGTGEYEQYF. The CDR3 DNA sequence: TGTGCCAGCAGTGCCGGGACAGGGGAATACGAGCAGTACTTC.

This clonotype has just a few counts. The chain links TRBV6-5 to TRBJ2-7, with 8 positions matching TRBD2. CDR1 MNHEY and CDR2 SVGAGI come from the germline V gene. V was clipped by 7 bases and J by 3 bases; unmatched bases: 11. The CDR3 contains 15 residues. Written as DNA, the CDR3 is TGTGCCAGCACCCCCCGGCGGGAGGCTTTCTACGAGCAGTACTTC. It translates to CASTPRREAFYEQYF.

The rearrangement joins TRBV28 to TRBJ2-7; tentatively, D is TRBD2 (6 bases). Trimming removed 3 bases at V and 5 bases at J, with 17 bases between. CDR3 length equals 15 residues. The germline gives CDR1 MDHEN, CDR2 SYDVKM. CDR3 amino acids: CASSLEGIELHEQYF. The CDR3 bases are TGTGCCAGCAGTTTGGAGGGAATCGAGTTGCACGAGCAGTACTTC.

CDR3 residues: CASRTAGGPQEQFF. The CDR3 region has the DNA TGTGCCAGCAGAACTGCGGGAGGGCCGCAGGAGCAGTTCTTC. The chain employs TRBV6-2 or TRBV6-3 and TRBJ2-1; TRBD2 matches 9 bases. Germline V gene lookup returns CDR1 MNHEY and CDR2 SVGEGT. This CDR3 is built from 14 residues. The V gene end was trimmed by 6 bases and the J gene end by 10 bases; junction bases not matched to a gene: 10.

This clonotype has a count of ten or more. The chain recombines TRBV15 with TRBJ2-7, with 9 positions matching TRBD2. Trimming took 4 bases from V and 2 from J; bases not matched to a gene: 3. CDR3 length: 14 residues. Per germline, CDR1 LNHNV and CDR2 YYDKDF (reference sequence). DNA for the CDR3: TGTGCCACCAGCACTAGCGGGAATACCTACGAGCAGTACTTC. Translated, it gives CATSTSGNTYEQYF.

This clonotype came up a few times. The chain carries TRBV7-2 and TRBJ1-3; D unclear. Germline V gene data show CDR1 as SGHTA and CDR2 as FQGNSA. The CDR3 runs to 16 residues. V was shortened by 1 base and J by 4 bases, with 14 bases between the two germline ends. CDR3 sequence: CASSLGDYPGGNTIYF. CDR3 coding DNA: TGTGCCAGCAGCTTAGGGGATTACCCGGGGGGAAACACCATATATTTT.

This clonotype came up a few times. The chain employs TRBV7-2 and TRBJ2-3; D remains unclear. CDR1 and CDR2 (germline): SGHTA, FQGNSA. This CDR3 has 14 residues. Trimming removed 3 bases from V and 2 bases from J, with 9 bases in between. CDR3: CASSFITATDTQYF. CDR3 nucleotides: TGTGCCAGCAGCTTTATTACCGCCACAGATACGCAGTATTTT.

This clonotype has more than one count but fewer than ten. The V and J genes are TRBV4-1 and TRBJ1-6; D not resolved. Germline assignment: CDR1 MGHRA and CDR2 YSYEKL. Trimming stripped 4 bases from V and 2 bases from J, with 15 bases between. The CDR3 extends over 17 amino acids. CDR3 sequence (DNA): TGCGCCAGCAGCCGGAGGGAAGAGGCCACCTATAATTCACCCCTCCACTTT. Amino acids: CASSRREEATYNSPLHF.

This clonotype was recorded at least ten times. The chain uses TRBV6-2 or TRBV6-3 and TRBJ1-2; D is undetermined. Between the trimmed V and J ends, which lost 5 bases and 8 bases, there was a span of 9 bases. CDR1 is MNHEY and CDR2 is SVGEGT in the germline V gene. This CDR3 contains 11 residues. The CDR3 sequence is CASSGGAGYTF. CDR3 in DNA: TGTGCCAGCAGTGGCGGCGCCGGCTACACCTTC.

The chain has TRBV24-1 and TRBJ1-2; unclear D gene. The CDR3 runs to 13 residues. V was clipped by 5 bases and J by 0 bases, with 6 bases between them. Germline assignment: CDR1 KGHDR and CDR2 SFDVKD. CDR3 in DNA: TGTGCCACCAGTGCAGGAGCTAACTATGGCTACACCTTC. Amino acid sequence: CATSAGANYGYTF.

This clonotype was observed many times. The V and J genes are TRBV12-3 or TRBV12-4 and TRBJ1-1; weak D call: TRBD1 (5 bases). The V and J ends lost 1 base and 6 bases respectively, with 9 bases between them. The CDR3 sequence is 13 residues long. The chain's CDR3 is CASSLDRYAEAFF. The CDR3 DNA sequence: TGTGCCAGCAGTTTAGACAGGTACGCTGAAGCTTTCTTT.

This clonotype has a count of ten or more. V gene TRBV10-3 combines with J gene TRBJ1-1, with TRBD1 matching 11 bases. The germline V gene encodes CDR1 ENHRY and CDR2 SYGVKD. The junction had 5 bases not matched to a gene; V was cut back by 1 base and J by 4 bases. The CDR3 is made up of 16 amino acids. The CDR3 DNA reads TGTGCCATCAGTGAGTTGGGACAGGGGGTCGCCACTGAAGCTTTCTTT. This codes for CAISELGQGVATEAFF.